This record covers a single T cell receptor (beta chain). This clone was seen a few times. Its antigen remains unidentified. Per-base quality was not reported, and no clone a single base away is much larger than it. This sample is drawn from a study of cytomegalovirus exposure and HLA in healthy donors (dated by TCRdb to 2016 to 2017). Background on the whole study: According to an earlier analysis of several hundred of the donors, 200 million or so T cells yielded over 90 million unique TCR beta sequences and more than 250 Gb of sequence data. Of the 300 to 450 genotyped donors, approximately 81% were placed in the genetic ancestry cluster associated with self-reported Caucasian donors. All discovery cohort repertoires had been generated using a single sequencing platform. In a later analysis, previously published TCR beta repertoires from 500 to 750 donors were re-analyzed and high-resolution HLA genotyping was added so that TCR occurrence patterns could be studied. Among some 400 genotyped donors of the cohort, an average of approximately 240,000 unique TCR beta nucleotide sequences was sequenced per donor, of which about 18% were non-productive. Donor age, sex, ethnicity and CMV serostatus were compiled alongside the repertoire data. To decide whether each TCR beta V gene segment behaved as functional or pseudogenic, an earlier analysis of approximately 590 of the donors relied on high-throughput TCR beta sequencing. Rather than drawing on any new phenotypic data, the later analysis identified candidate immune exposures from TCR beta sequences and the way those sequences occurred across donors. To predict cytomegalovirus infection status, the study combined high-throughput TCR immunosequencing, statistical association of individual TCRs with disease status, and machine learning. In a later genetic analysis, genome-wide SNP genotypes for about three fifths of the roughly 670 donors were used, and that subset was treated as a discovery cohort. Because of strong linkage in the cohort, 4 to 6 DR-DQ haplotypes were treated as single units for association and clustering. About 310 gigabases of sequencing data and approximately 85 million unique TCR sequences were included in an early release covering about 700 HLA-typed donors. Using immunosequencing, the study profiled T cell repertoires from 666 subjects and related those repertoires to cytomegalovirus serostatus. Typing coverage differed by locus: A, B, C, DRB1 and DQB1 were typed in roughly 620-630 donors, DQA1 in about 510, DPA1 in 600 to 610, and DPB1 in 400 to 480. The study aimed to test whether cataloging public T cell receptors could reveal signatures of past pathogen exposure. In addition to the first cohort of approximately 670 subjects, a separate validation cohort of over 90 different subjects was used. HLA typing covered class I and class II loci at four-digit resolution. The full study reports these points: Strong co-occurrence of HLA alleles, especially DR and DQ, made assigning TCR associations to individual alleles difficult. For the cohort, immune exposure information was limited to CMV serostatus. Sequencing depth was assumed to be roughly uniform across donors in the presence/absence analyses, though that assumption may not hold. Linkage disequilibrium might explain the correlated functional status among segregating V segments, but an unknown experimental factor could not be excluded. In a later genetic analysis, fewer N-insertions in productive TCRs were reported among donors in an Asian-associated ancestry cluster than the roughly 700-donor mean. According to a later analysis, TCR association rates differed among HLA loci, with DRB1 alleles showing the most associated TCRs and HLA-C alleles showing the fewest. A few of the identified cytomegalovirus-associated TCR beta chains were confirmed in vitro to be specific for cytomegalovirus antigens. A later analysis associated around 16,000 TCR beta sequences with specific HLA alleles at a false discovery rate of 0.05. Only TCR beta chains were sequenced in this cohort, and the absence of alpha or paired-chain data limited detectable features. About 15 rarely observed V segments, including chromosome 9 orphons, were excluded from the earlier analysis of a few hundred of the donors because counts were too low. Some IMGT-functional V segments, including TRBV6-2 and TRBV6-3, could not be distinguished by the 87-base-pair reads and were therefore excluded. Cytomegalovirus status was reported to be diagnosed by the classifier with high specificity and sensitivity in both the original and validation cohorts. A cluster of highly shared sequence variants was judged likely to be a technical artifact of the sequencing pipeline. In a later genetic analysis, a missense DCLRE1C variant was associated with V-gene and J-gene trimming of TCR beta chains, and the association was replicated in an independent cohort. The study gave a list of some 150 TCR beta chains associated with cytomegalovirus. An earlier analysis of approximately 570 of the donors showed that most TCR beta V segments appeared in productive rearrangements either about 90% or about 30% of the time, which broadly matched IMGT annotations. A further reported finding was that TCR beta sequences accurately predicted the HLA-A and HLA-B alleles for most subjects in the first cohort. The authors suggested that the approach could potentially be extended to other disease states and immunological phenotypes. A later analysis found that HLA-associated TCR beta chains were more clonally expanded and had lower generation probabilities than equally common non-associated chains. A later analysis found that most CMV-associated TCR beta chains appeared HLA-restricted, with HLA associations seemingly driven largely by CMV exposure. While some public TCRs were present in many individuals, most TCR sequences turned up only very rarely across donors. Because some donors lacked HLA typing at each locus, the association tests relied only on the typed subset. According to a later analysis, parvovirus B19, influenza, CMV and Epstein-Barr virus appeared linked to several top co-occurrence clusters.

V sheds 3 bases and J sheds 3 bases, leaving 8 bases between their ends. The germline V gene (reference sequence) specifies WNHNN as CDR1 and SYGVQD as CDR2. The CDR3 has 13 amino acids, counting the end cysteine and phenylalanine. The CDR3 DNA has 39 bases and is translated from base 1. In total, fewer than 750 healthy bone marrow donors made up the cohort. All cohort members were sampled while nominally healthy, although unrecorded immune exposures were likely present. The donor tested CMV seropositive, placing the donor among the 250 to 350 seropositive members of the cohort. Every donor gave a peripheral blood sample, and the peripheral blood mononuclear cells from that sample were used for TCR beta sequencing. The Qiagen DNeasy Blood Extraction Kit was used to extract genomic DNA from the blood cell samples. The library was prepared using the immunoSEQ multiplex PCR assay. A mixture of 60 forward primers for TCR Vbeta segments and 13 reverse primers for TCR Jbeta segments was used in the multiplex PCR. A multiplex PCR assay on genomic DNA amplified the CDR3 region of rearranged TCR beta genes. The amplified TCR beta libraries were sequenced on the Illumina HiSeq System as 87-base-pair reads. The authors' analysis ran thus. Across the 500 to 700 repertoires, a later analysis counted 78 million or so unique TCR beta chains, 9.5 million to 13 million of which were shared by at least two donors. Raw reads were error-corrected and collapsed into unique sequences with a nearest-neighbor algorithm that merged closely related sequences to remove PCR and sequencing errors. V, D and J gene segments were assigned by aligning CDR3 sequences to IMGT reference sequences. Each retained sequence needed at least a six-nucleotide match to both a V gene segment and a J gene segment. Rearrangements were called productive when the CDR3 lacked stop codons and stayed in frame with V and J; all others were non-productive. Following IMGT convention, CDR3 was defined as the stretch from the second conserved V-encoded cysteine to the conserved J-encoded phenylalanine. Sequences without an unambiguous match to a single V gene segment were excluded from the earlier analysis of several hundred of the donors. In an earlier analysis of 587 of the donors, a V segment was called functional when productive rearrangements were above 56.7%, and segregating when the standard deviation between donors exceeded 5%. A statistical classification framework was built to diagnose cytomegalovirus status from the catalog of TCR beta chain sequences. V and J gene assignment, in a later analysis, came from comparing TCR nucleotide sequences with IMGT/GENE-DB human TR gene sequences. Using the TCRdist pipeline, a later analysis assigned CDR3 sequences along with most-parsimonious VDJ recombination scenarios. A later analysis defined each TCR beta chain by its CDR3 amino acid sequence plus V-gene family, and excluded reads lacking a unique V-gene family. To address suspected cross-contamination and a sequencing artifact, a later analysis removed 550 to 750 highly shared, low-generation-probability nucleotide sequences. A later analysis calculated a clonal expansion index for each public chain from normalized within-repertoire ranks of inferred template counts. In a later analysis, generation probabilities were computed using a VDJ recombination model fitted to out-of-frame rearrangements, and the results were checked against IGoR. In a later analysis, TCR-TCR, TCR-HLA and TCR-CMV co-occurrence was scored with hypergeometric tests, and a repertoire-size bias correction was applied to TCR pairs. To estimate false discovery rates, a later analysis permuted the HLA or CMV assignments 20 times. In a later analysis, co-occurring TCRs were grouped using DBSCAN, and TCRdist sequence similarity was added for clustering within HLA-allele-positive subsets. Co-occurrence clustering excluded repertoires with fewer than 30,000 or more than 120,000 public chains, plus five with anomalous nucleotide sharing. Sourced from immuneACCESS, this table was stored by TCRdb with only in-frame sequences that have V and J called. A share of the clones is absent; for the studies checked, an unresolved V gene accounts for under half, and the remainder has no known explanation. V and J calls plus clone size are reproduced from that table; the DNA served to infer D and trimming. Across this sample there are 150,000 to 200,000 clones, with 9.5% to 15% seen only once. Of the sample, roughly 7.7% is held by the ten largest clones.

Sequences were obtained from PBMCs. The rearranged segments are TRBV10-1 and TRBJ1-2; the D gene is perhaps TRBD1, on 5 matching bases. The sequence derives from a middle-aged man in good health and CMV-seropositive. The CDR3 loop reads CASSDGGDYGYTF. Read as DNA, the sequence is TGCGCCAGCAGTGACGGGGGGGACTATGGCTACACCTTC.